The TCR beta chain under discussion was sequenced for a study of identical twins. The cDNA had a unique molecular identifier and a template-switch universal primer site. MiXCR was run by TCRdb on the 5' RACE reads, yielding one entry per CDR3 protein. The data hold 450,000 to 650,000 distinct CDR3 sequences, with 13% to 15% observed a single time. CDR1 SGHNT and CDR2 YENEEA come from the germline V gene. The CDR3 has 14 amino acids. With 3 bases removed from V and 4 bases from J, the gap between germline ends came to 9 bases. Of note for this clonotype: Its antigen is currently unknown.

Overall study results and limits: The conclusions drew on cross-sectional statistical analysis instead of tracking the same donors.

Another study also made use of these data, one on yellow fever vaccine responses in identical twins. As that study records: Reported findings indicate that twins' vaccine T cell responses seemed partially convergent, partially personalized.

The gene calls are TRBV11-3 and TRBJ2-2; D is ambiguous. The specimen was CD4+ T cells sorted from blood. The source of this sequence is a woman aged 18-29 years in good health. The CDR3 loop reads CASSFGPLTGELFF. In nucleotides, the CDR3 is TGTGCCAGCAGCTTTGGCCCCCTCACCGGGGAGCTGTTTTTT.